A single sample gave rise to the 27 T cell receptor beta chains below, sequenced in a study of T cell responses to AZD1222 COVID-19 vaccine. The repertoire was sequenced with immunoSEQ multiplex PCR; TCRdb's copy has only in-frame clones and lacks some. The table shows about 39,000 clones, with 88% occurring only once. The sample consisted of peripheral blood, taken 28 days after the second AZD1222 dose. The receptors were gathered from an adult who received the AZD1222 COVID-19 vaccine.

The chain employs TRBV5-1 and TRBJ2-7; 16 nucleotides align to TRBD2. The germline V gene encodes CDR1 SGHRS and CDR2 YFSETQ. The CDR3 length is 19 residues. The J segment lost 5 bases and the V segment lost 0 bases, leaving 11 bases of the junction unmatched. Here the CDR3 reads CASSLVGTSGRAAADEQYF. CDR3 nucleotide sequence: TGCGCCAGCAGCTTGGTCGGGACTAGCGGGAGGGCGGCAGCGGACGAGCAGTACTTC.

J is TRBJ2-5 and V is TRBV9; D may be TRBD1 (7 bases). Per germline, CDR1 SGDLS and CDR2 YYNGEE. V was clipped by 4 bases and J by 2 bases, with 24 bases between them. The CDR3 spans 18 residues. CDR3 coding DNA: TGTGCCAGCAGCCCGAGCGTAGGAGTCCAGGGGGGTCAAGAGACCCAGTACTTC. Its protein is CASSPSVGVQGGQETQYF.

The CDR3 nucleotides read TGTGCCAGCAGCCAAGGAAGGGACGGCTACACCTTC. Its protein product is CASSQGRDGYTF. The chain combines TRBV3-1 (or the pseudogene TRBV3-2) with TRBJ1-2; perhaps TRBD1 as D (5 bases). CDR1 is LGHDT and CDR2 is YNNKEL in the germline V gene (reference sequence). CDR3 length: 12 residues. V was pared by 1 base and J by 8 bases, with 8 bases between.

This rearrangement joins TRBV16 to TRBJ2-7, with D tentatively TRBD1 or TRBD2 (5 bases each). CDR3 length: 13 residues. The germline V gene has CDR1 KGHSY and CDR2 FQNENV. V lost 3 bases to trimming and J lost 6 bases, with 12 bases between them. The CDR3 here is CASSQGPTSEQYF. The CDR3 DNA sequence: TGTGCCAGCAGCCAGGGACCGACCTCCGAGCAGTACTTC.

The chain is built from TRBV7-2 and TRBJ2-3; D is possibly TRBD2 (7 bases). CDR1 and CDR2 (germline): SGHTA, FQGNSA. This CDR3 has 15 amino acids. Trimming shortened V by 4 bases and J by 2 bases, and 13 bases separated the two germline ends. Here the CDR3 reads CASSSHRDYTDTQYF. The CDR3 nucleotides are TGTGCCAGCAGCTCGCACAGGGACTACACAGATACGCAGTATTTT.

V is TRBV4-2 and J is TRBJ1-4, with D possibly TRBD1 on 5 matching bases. In germline, CDR1 is LGHNA, CDR2 YNFKEQ. The CDR3 loop spans 16 amino acids. V was pared by 0 bases and J by 0 bases, with 8 bases between. CDR3 nucleotide sequence: TGTGCCAGCAGCCAAGACAAGACAGCAACTAATGAAAAACTGTTTTTT. This sequence encodes CASSQDKTATNEKLFF.

The rearrangement links TRBV20-1 to TRBJ2-1; D not certain. Trimming took 3 bases from V and 3 from J, leaving 12 bases between them. The CDR3 is 14 residues long. Germline CDR1 reads DFQATT; CDR2 reads SNEGSKA (reference sequence). CDR3: CSASPGPLYNEQFF. The CDR3 DNA follows: TGCAGTGCTAGTCCAGGCCCCCTCTACAATGAGCAGTTCTTC.

This chain connects TRBV11-2 to TRBJ1-1; no definite D call. From germline, CDR1 is SGHAT and CDR2 FQNNGV. This CDR3 comprises 14 residues. Trimming removed 1 base at V and 0 bases at J, with 6 bases between. This CDR3 reads CASSLGALNTEAFF. In DNA form, the CDR3 reads TGTGCCAGCAGCTTAGGGGCCCTGAACACTGAAGCTTTCTTT.

This rearrangement joins TRBV2 to TRBJ1-1; D is unresolved. The ends were cut back, 1 base at V and 4 bases at J, with 13 bases in the middle. Germline CDR1 is SNHLY and CDR2 is FYNNEI. The CDR3 extends over 15 amino acids. This CDR3 reads CASSEEGNLGTEAFF. In DNA form, the CDR3 reads TGTGCCAGCAGTGAAGAAGGGAATCTGGGCACTGAAGCTTTCTTT.

This clone was observed a single time. This chain joins TRBV6-5 and TRBJ2-7, with 8 bases identical to TRBD2. Looked up from germline, CDR1 is MNHEY and CDR2 is SVGAGI. The CDR3 spans 14 residues. Germline trimming cut 8 bases from V and 2 bases from J; bases unmatched to any gene: 8. The CDR3 bases are TGTGCCAGCCGCGCACTAGCGGTTCCCTACGAGCAGTACTTC. Protein: CASRALAVPYEQYF.

This rearrangement joins TRBV7-2 to TRBJ2-7; D call uncertain. This CDR3 spans 11 amino acids. V lost 3 bases, J lost 6 bases, and 6 bases lay in between. CDR1 is SGHTA and CDR2 is FQGNSA in the germline V gene. CDR3 residues: CASSFTSEQYF. CDR3 in DNA: TGTGCCAGCAGCTTTACAAGCGAGCAGTACTTC.

The count of this clone is one. V gene TRBV27 combines with J gene TRBJ1-4; weak D call: TRBD1 (6 bases). The CDR3 covers 15 residues. The germline V gene encodes CDR1 MNHEY and CDR2 SMNVEV (reference sequence). V was pared by 1 base and J by 6 bases, with 12 bases between. The CDR3 here is CASSLLGGVDEKLFF. DNA for the CDR3: TGTGCCAGCAGTTTATTGGGGGGCGTTGATGAAAAACTGTTTTTT.

The chain combines TRBV7-3 with TRBJ1-1; 9 bases align to TRBD1. Germline assignment: CDR1 SGHTA and CDR2 FQGTGA. CDR3 size: 15 residues. With V trimmed by 5 bases and J by 4 bases, 8 bases remained unmatched. The chain's CDR3 is CASSVSGTGSTEAFF. In DNA form, the CDR3 reads TGTGCCAGCAGCGTCAGCGGGACAGGGTCCACTGAAGCTTTCTTT.

The J gene is TRBJ1-5, the V gene TRBV6-5; D remains unclear. The CDR3 loop spans 15 amino acids. V was cut by 4 bases and J by 5 bases, with 15 bases left in between. Germline V lookup: CDR1 MNHEY, CDR2 SVGAGI. In DNA form, the CDR3 reads TGTGCCAGCAGTTCGGACCCGTCTGGATATCAGCCCCAGCATTTT. This sequence encodes CASSSDPSGYQPQHF.

This rearrangement joins TRBV5-4 to TRBJ2-5; D call uncertain. V shed 3 bases and J shed 0 bases, with 9 bases lying between them. The CDR3 runs to 14 residues. Germline values: CDR1 SGHNT, CDR2 YYREEE (reference sequence). CDR3 sequence (DNA): TGTGCCAGCAGCTACTATGGGAACCAAGAGACCCAGTACTTC. Translation gives CASSYYGNQETQYF.

This clone has a single count. The genes are TRBV14 and TRBJ2-7; D might be TRBD1 (6 bases). The germline CDR1 and CDR2 sequences are SGHDN and FVKESK. The CDR3 contains 16 residues. Trimming pared 5 bases from V and 5 bases from J, leaving 22 bases between. The CDR3, as DNA: TGTGCCAGCAGCTTCCTATTCACAGGGATCCAGAACGAGCAGTACTTC. This translates into CASSFLFTGIQNEQYF.

The V gene is TRBV10-3, the J gene TRBJ2-3; D remains unclear. The germline V and J ends were trimmed by 8 bases and 0 bases, with 9 bases remaining between them. Germline loops: CDR1 ENHRY, CDR2 SYGVKD. The CDR3 is 13 amino acids. DNA of the CDR3: TGTGCCATCGCTGCGCGAAGCACAGATACGCAGTATTTT. Amino acids: CAIAARSTDTQYF.

The chain is built from TRBV19 and TRBJ1-6; 10 positions match TRBD1. Per the germline V gene, CDR1 is LNHDA and CDR2 is SQIVND (reference sequence). Trimming cost V 4 bases and J 1 base; bases outside gene matches: 4. The CDR3 consists of 17 residues. CDR3 bases: TGTGCCAGTAGTACCGGGGACAGGGGTTCCTATAATTCACCCCTCCACTTT. It encodes CASSTGDRGSYNSPLHF.

The J gene is TRBJ2-3, the V gene TRBV4-2, with D possibly matching TRBD1 (6 bases). The CDR3 is made up of 19 amino acids. V lost 1 base and J lost 1, with 21 bases in between. Germline lookup yields CDR1 LGHNA and CDR2 YNFKEQ. CDR3 coding DNA: TGTGCCAGCAGCCAAGGAACTCTTGGGGGCGCGATAGGCACAGATACGCAGTATTTT. Translating gives CASSQGTLGGAIGTDTQYF.

The chain has TRBV2 and TRBJ2-7; D is unresolved. The CDR3 runs to 12 residues. Germline V gives CDR1 SNHLY, CDR2 FYNNEI. Between the trimmed V and J ends, which lost 6 bases and 3 bases, there was a span of 9 bases. The CDR3 loop is CASSPDIYEQYF. CDR3 coding DNA: TGTGCCAGCAGCCCCGACATCTACGAGCAGTACTTC.

The chain recombines TRBV7-9 with TRBJ1-5; D remains unclear. The CDR3 runs to 14 residues. Germline-derived CDR1 and CDR2 are SEHNR and FQNEAQ (reference sequence). V was shortened by 5 bases and J by 6 bases, with 14 bases between the two germline ends. The CDR3 nucleotides read TGTGCCAGCAGCCCAAGTCAAGACGGTCAGCCCCAGCATTTT. Amino acids: CASSPSQDGQPQHF.

The gene calls are TRBV12-5 and TRBJ2-1; 8 bases match TRBD1. The junction had 12 bases not matched to a gene; V was cut back by 6 bases and J by 2 bases. This CDR3 comprises 17 residues. CDR1 and CDR2 (germline): LGHNT, FRNRAP. The CDR3: CASGLRGQVSAYNEQFF. The CDR3 nucleotides are TGTGCTAGTGGGTTAAGGGGACAGGTGAGCGCCTACAATGAGCAGTTCTTC. Variable domain in full (rest from reference TRBV12-5 and TRBJ2-1): DARVTQTPRHKVTEMGQEVTMRCQPILGHNTVFWYRQTMMQGLELLAYFRNRAPLDDSGMPKDRFSAEMPDATLATLKIQPSEPRDSAVYFCASGLRGQVSAYNEQFFGPGTRLTVL.

The CDR3 DNA reads TGTGCCACCAGCAGAGATCTAAGCCCAGCCAAAAACATTCAGTACTTC. This gives the protein CATSRDLSPAKNIQYF. The chain combines TRBV15 with TRBJ2-4, with D unclear. Germline loops: CDR1 LNHNV, CDR2 YYDKDF (reference sequence). CDR3 length: 16 residues. The V end was cut by 0 bases, the J end by 0 bases, with 9 bases between.

V usage is TRBV5-1 and J usage is TRBJ2-6; a weak D match, TRBD2 (7 bases). This CDR3 comprises 17 residues. CDR1 SGHRS and CDR2 YFSETQ come from the germline V gene. With 0 bases removed from V and 4 bases from J, the gap between germline ends came to 14 bases. CDR3 sequence: CASSLDGGPGGANVLTF. Written as DNA, the CDR3 is TGCGCCAGCAGCTTGGACGGGGGGCCAGGAGGGGCCAACGTCCTGACTTTC. The full variable domain, rest sourced from reference TRBV5-1 and TRBJ2-6, is KAGVTQTPRYLIKTRGQQVTLSCSPISGHRSVSWYQQTPGQGLQFLFEYFSETQRNKGNFPGRFSGRQFSNSRSEMNVSTLELGDSALYLCASSLDGGPGGANVLTFGAGSRLTVL.

The chain combines TRBV27 with TRBJ2-6; 8 bases are shared with TRBD1. Germline lookup yields CDR1 MNHEY and CDR2 SMNVEV (reference sequence). The CDR3 totals 16 residues. With V trimmed by 6 bases and J by 0 bases, 4 bases remained unmatched. CDR3 sequence (DNA): TGTGCCAGCAGCGGGACAGGTGACTCTGGGGCCAACGTCCTGACTTTC. Encoded protein: CASSGTGDSGANVLTF.

The chain recombines TRBV11-2 with TRBJ2-3; 9 nucleotides match TRBD2. CDR1 is SGHAT, CDR2 FQNNGV, per germline. CDR3 length: 15 residues. Losses at the gene ends were 1 base for V and 1 base for J; bases not matched to a gene: 0. The CDR3 DNA follows: TGTGCCAGCAGCTTAGGCGGGGGGGGCACAGATACGCAGTATTTT. Protein product: CASSLGGGGTDTQYF.

V usage is TRBV2 and J usage is TRBJ2-1; the match to TRBD2 covers 8 bases. This CDR3 contains 12 residues. The trim removed 5 bases at V and 10 bases at J, leaving 4 bases unmatched. Germline assignment: CDR1 SNHLY and CDR2 FYNNEI. The CDR3 reads CASSTSGPEQFF. The CDR3 DNA sequence: TGTGCCAGCAGTACTAGCGGCCCGGAGCAGTTCTTC.